This section outlines one T cell receptor (beta chain) sequence together with its context. Antigen: not known. This record belongs to a study of T-cell memory formation after mild COVID-19. Study-wide results and limits: Contracting CD4+ clones lay largely in CM and EM, with CD8+ ones residing in EMRA. Day 15 to 85 contracting clones showed balanced CD4/CD8; later expanders leaned CD4+.

Trimming left V 4 bases short and J 4 bases short, with 4 bases between. This CDR3 spans 12 amino acids. Germline V gene lookup returns CDR1 SGHDN and CDR2 FVKESK. TCRdb re-analysed the 5' RACE reads in MiXCR, keeping a single row per CDR3 protein. The table lists 110,000 or so distinct CDR3 sequences, approximately 21% of them singletons, with about 42% in the top ten. Sequencing was carried out using PBMCs or a T cell subset sorted from them (not recorded which). V usage is TRBV14 and J usage is TRBJ2-2; D unclear. The receptor's source is a man aged 18 to 29 who had mild COVID-19 (a few samples of this study predate the infection). Cell type and time point are not known. The CDR3 loop reads CASSPVTGELFF. The CDR3 nucleotides are TGTGCCAGCAGCCCTGTCACCGGGGAGCTGTTTTTT.